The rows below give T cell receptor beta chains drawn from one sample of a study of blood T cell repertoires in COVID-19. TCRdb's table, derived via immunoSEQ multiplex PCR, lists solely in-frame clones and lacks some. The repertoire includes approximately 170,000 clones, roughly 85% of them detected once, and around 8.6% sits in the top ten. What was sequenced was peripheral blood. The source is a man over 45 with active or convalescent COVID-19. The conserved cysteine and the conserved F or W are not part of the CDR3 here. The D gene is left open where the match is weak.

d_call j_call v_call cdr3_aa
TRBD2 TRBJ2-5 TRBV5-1 ASSLGGGVQETQY
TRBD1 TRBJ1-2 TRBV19 ASSIDRGLDGYT
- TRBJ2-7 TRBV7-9 ASSSESGLYEQY
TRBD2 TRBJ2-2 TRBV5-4 ASSTSLEERESPRGAV
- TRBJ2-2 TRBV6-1 ASSEGAGRRNTGELF
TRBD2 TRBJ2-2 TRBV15 ATSRGLAETGELF
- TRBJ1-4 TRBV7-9 ASSLGGGNEKLF
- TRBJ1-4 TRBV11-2 ASSLEWQGGEKLF
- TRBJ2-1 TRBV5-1 ASRSNPGYNEQF
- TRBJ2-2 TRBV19 ASRPGTTLGELF
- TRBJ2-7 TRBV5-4 ASSGPGNKVYEQY
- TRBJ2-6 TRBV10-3 AISDAGTVLSSGANVLT
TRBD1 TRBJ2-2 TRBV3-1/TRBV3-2 ASSQDPHGTGKTGELF
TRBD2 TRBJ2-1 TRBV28 ASTGTTNYNEQF
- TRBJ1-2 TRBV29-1 SVEVENYGYT
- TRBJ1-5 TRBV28 ASSLLDQPQH
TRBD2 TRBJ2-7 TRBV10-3 AINDPGGGGTYEQY
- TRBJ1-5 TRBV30 AWSSFPRQPQH
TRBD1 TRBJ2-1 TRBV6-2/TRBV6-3 ASSSLEQGRGSLEF
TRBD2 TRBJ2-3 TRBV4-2 ASSQDGELAGGLGLADTQY
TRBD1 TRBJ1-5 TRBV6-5 ASWDRGINQPQH
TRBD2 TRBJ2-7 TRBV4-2 ASSQVTVASGGIYEQY
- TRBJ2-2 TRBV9 ASTLTGELF
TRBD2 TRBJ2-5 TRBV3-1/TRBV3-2 ASSHPEVASGGRETQY
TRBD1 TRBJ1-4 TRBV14 ASTGTENEKLF
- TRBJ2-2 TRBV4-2 ASSLDGGTGELF
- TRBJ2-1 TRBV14 ASSHLTSTSYNEQF
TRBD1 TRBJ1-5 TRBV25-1 ASSRTGDSNQPQH